Sequencing of this T cell receptor beta chain was carried out in a study of regulatory T cells in long-lasting Graves disease. Study conclusions and caveats: Among the persistent patients, 2,741 public clonotypes were shared, more than the 850 to 1,000 shared among new patients. Newly diagnosed Graves' patients had higher TCR diversity than persistent ones.

The V segment lost 5 bases and the J segment 7 bases; nucleotides outside the gene matches: 13. Germline V gene data show CDR1 as SGHVS and CDR2 as FNYEAQ. The CDR3 loop spans 16 amino acids. This clonotype was counted ten times or more. The antigen remains unidentified. Assembly of TCR beta libraries relied on iRepertoire HTBI primers together with Arm-PCR of CDR3 regions. TCRdb independently ran MiXCR on the multiplex PCR reads; one entry per CDR3 protein. Of 350,000 to 500,000 distinct CDR3 sequences in the sample, 14% are singletons; the top ten hold about 15%. The time point is: newly diagnosed GD, antithyroid drugs for less than 3 months. Extracted PBMC RNA gave rise to the TCR library. The authors drew patients from an endocrinology department in Xi'an, China. This sample also belongs to another study, concerning T cells in Graves' hyperthyroidism and ophthalmopathy. That report notes: Among clonotypes expanded in thyroid above 0.001, most were also found in blood.

This chain links TRBV7-6 with TRBJ2-2; 7 bases align to TRBD2. The sequence derives from a woman aged 45 to 65 with Graves disease. Sequences were derived from peripheral blood mononuclear cells (PBMCs), sampled at new diagnosis, from a patient treated with antithyroid drugs. CDR3 bases: TGTGCCAGCAGCAGTAAGCGGGACGGTCGGATCGGGGAGCTGTTTTTT. Translation gives CASSSKRDGRIGELFF.